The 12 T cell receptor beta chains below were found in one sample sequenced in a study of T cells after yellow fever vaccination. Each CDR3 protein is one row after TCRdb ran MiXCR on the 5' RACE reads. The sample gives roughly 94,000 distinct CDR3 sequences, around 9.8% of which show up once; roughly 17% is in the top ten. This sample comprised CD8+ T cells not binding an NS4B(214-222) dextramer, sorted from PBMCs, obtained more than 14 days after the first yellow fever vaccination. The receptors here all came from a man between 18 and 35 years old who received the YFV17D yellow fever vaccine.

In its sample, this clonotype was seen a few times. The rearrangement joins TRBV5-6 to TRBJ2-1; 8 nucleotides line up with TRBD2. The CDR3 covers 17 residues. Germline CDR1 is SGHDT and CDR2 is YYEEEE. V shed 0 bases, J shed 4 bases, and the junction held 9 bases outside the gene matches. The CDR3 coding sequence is TGTGCCAGCAGCTTGGGTTCCGGGACTAGGGTTTACAATGAGCAGTTCTTC. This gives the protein CASSLGSGTRVYNEQFF.

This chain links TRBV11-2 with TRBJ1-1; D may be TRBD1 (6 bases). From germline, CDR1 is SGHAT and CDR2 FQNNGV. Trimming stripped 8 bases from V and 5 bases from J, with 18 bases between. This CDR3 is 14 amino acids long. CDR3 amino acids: CASGIGGRSTEAFF. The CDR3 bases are TGTGCCAGCGGAATCGGGGGGCGGTCGACTGAAGCTTTCTTT.

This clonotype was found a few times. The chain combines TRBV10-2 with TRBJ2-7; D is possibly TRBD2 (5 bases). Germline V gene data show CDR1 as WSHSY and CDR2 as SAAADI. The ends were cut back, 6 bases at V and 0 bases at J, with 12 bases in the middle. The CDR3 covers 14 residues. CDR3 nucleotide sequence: TGCGCCAGCAGAGGAGAAGCGGACTCCTACGAGCAGTACTTC. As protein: CASRGEADSYEQYF.

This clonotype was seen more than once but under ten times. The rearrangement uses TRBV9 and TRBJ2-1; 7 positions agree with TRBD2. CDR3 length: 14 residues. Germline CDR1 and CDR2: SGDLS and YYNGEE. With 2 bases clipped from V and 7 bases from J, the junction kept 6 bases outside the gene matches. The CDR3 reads CASSVIGEGNEQFF. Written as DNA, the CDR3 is TGTGCCAGCAGCGTGATTGGGGAGGGGAATGAGCAGTTCTTC.

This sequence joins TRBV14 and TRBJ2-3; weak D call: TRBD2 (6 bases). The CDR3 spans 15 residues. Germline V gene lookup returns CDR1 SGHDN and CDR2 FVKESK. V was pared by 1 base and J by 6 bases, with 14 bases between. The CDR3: CASSQGSSGGDTQYF. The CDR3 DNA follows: TGTGCCAGCAGCCAAGGCTCTAGTGGAGGGGATACGCAGTATTTT. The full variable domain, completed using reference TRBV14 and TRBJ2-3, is EAGVTQFPSHSVIEKGQTVTLRCDPISGHDNLYWYRRVMGKEIKFLLHFVKESKQDESGMPNNRFLAERTGGTYSTLKVQPAELEDSGVYFCASSQGSSGGDTQYFGPGTRLTVL.

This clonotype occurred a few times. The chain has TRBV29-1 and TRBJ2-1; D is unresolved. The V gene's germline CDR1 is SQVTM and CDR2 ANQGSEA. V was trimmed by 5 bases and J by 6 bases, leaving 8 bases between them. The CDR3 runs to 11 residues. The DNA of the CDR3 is TGCAGCGTTATTTTTTTCAATGAGCAGTTCTTC. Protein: CSVIFFNEQFF.

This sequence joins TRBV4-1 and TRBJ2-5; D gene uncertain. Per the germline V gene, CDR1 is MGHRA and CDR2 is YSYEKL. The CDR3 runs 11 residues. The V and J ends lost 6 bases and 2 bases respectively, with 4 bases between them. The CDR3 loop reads CASRAQETQYF. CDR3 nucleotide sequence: TGCGCCAGCAGGGCTCAAGAGACCCAGTACTTC.

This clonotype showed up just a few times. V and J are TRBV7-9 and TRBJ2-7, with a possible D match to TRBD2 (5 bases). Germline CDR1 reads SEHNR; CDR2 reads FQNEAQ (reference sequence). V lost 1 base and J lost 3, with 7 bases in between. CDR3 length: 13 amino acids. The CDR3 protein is CASSLDGDYEQYF. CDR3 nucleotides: TGTGCCAGCAGCTTAGACGGGGACTACGAGCAGTACTTC.

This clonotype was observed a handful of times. In nucleotides, the CDR3 is TGTGCCAGCAGGGAGGTGGGACCGGGGGGCGCAGATACGCAGTATTTT. It specifies CASREVGPGGADTQYF. This chain joins TRBV7-9 and TRBJ2-3, with D possibly matching TRBD2 (7 bases). CDR1 is SEHNR and CDR2 is FQNEAQ in the germline V gene (reference sequence). V dropped 6 bases and J dropped 4 bases, with 20 bases sitting between them. The CDR3 has 16 residues. Full variable domain (missing parts from reference TRBV7-9 and TRBJ2-3): DTGVSQNPRHKITKRGQNVTFRCDPISEHNRLYWYRQTLGQGPEFLTYFQNEAQLEKSRLLSDRFSAERPKGSFSTLEIQRTEQGDSAMYLCASREVGPGGADTQYFGPGTRLTVL.

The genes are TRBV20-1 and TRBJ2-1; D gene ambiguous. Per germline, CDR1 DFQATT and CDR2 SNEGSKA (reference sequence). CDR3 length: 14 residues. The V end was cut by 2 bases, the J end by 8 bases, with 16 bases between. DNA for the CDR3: TGCAGTGCTAGAAAGCGACTCCCCCTCTATGAGCAGTTCTTC. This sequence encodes CSARKRLPLYEQFF.

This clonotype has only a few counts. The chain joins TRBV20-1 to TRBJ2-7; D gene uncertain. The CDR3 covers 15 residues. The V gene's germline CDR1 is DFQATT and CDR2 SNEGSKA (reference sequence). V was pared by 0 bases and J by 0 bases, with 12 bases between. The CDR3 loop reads CSARDWASPSYEQYF. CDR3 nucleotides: TGCAGTGCTAGAGATTGGGCCAGCCCCTCCTACGAGCAGTACTTC.

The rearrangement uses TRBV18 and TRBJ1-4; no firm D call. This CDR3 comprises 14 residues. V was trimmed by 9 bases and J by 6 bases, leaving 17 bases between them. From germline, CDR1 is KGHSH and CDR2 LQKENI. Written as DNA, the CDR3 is TGTGCCAGTCGTCTGGACGCTGAATATGAAAAACTGTTTTTT. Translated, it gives CASRLDAEYEKLFF.